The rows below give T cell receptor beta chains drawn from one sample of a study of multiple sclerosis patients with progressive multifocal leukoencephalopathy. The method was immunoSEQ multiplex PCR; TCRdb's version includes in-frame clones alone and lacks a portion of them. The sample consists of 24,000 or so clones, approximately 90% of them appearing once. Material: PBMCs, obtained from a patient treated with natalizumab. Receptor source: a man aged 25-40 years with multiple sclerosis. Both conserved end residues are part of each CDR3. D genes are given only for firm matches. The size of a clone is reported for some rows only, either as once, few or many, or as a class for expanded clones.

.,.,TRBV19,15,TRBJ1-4,CASSIFGATNEKLFF,TGTGCCAGTAGTATCTTTGGTGCAACTAATGAAAAACTGTTTTTT
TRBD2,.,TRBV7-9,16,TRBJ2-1,CASSLRLADSYNEQFF,TGTGCCAGCAGCCTTCGACTAGCGGACTCCTACAATGAGCAGTTCTTC
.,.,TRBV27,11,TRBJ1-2,CASRDNYGYTF,TGTGCCAGCCGGGACAACTATGGCTACACCTTC
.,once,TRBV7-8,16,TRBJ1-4,CASSLALGGTSEKLFF,TGTGCCAGCAGCTTAGCGCTAGGCGGGACTTCTGAAAAACTGTTTTTT
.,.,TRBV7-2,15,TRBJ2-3,CASSLAPLLADTQYF,TGTGCCAGCAGCTTAGCGCCCCTCCTGGCAGATACGCAGTATTTT
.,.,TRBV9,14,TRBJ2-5,CASSVYGEEETQYF,TGTGCCAGCAGCGTATACGGGGAAGAAGAGACCCAGTACTTC
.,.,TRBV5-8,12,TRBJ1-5,CASSLAGQPQHF,TGTGCCAGCAGCTTGGCGGGCCAGCCCCAGCATTTT
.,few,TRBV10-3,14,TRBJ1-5,CAISESEGYQPQHF,TGTGCCATCAGTGAGTCAGAGGGGTATCAGCCCCAGCATTTT
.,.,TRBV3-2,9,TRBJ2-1,CASISTCFF,TGTGCCAGCATCTCCACCTGCTTCTTC
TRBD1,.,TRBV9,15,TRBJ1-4,CASSVGDRRGEKLFF,TGTGCCAGCAGCGTAGGGGACAGGAGAGGTGAAAAACTGTTTTTT
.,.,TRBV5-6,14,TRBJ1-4,CARSLWGRGEKLFF,TGTGCCCGCAGCTTATGGGGACGGGGGGAAAAACTGTTTTTT
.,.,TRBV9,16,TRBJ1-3,CASSFGSQDSGNTIYF,TGTGCCAGCAGCTTTGGAAGCCAGGACTCTGGAAACACCATATATTTT
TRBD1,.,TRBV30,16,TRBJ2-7,CAWRPKPGQGLYEQYF,TGTGCCTGGAGACCTAAACCCGGACAGGGCCTTTACGAGCAGTACTTC
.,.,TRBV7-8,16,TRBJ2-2,CASSPGTPLNTGELFF,TGTGCCAGCAGCCCCGGGACTCCACTCAACACCGGGGAGCTGTTTTTT
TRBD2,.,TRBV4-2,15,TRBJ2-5,CASSVSGRAAETQYF,TGTGCCAGCAGCGTTAGCGGGAGGGCCGCTGAGACCCAGTACTTC
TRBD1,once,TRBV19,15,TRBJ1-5,CASTPRTGAHQPQHF,TGTGCCAGCACTCCGAGGACAGGGGCGCATCAGCCCCAGCATTTT
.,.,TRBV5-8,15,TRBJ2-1,CASSSGLAQNNEQFF,TGTGCCAGCAGCTCGGGATTAGCGCAGAACAATGAGCAGTTCTTC
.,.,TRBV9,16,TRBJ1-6,CASSDLPGERNSPLHF,TGTGCCAGCAGCGACCTCCCAGGGGAAAGGAATTCACCCCTCCACTTT
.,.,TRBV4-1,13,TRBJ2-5,CASSQGPQETQYF,TGCGCCAGCAGCCAAGGGCCCCAAGAGACCCAGTACTTC
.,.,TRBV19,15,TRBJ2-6,CASTPQGPGANVLTF,TGTGCCAGTACCCCACAGGGTCCTGGGGCCAACGTCCTGACTTTC
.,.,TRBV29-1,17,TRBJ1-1,CSVKERTADPTNTEAFF,TGCAGCGTTAAGGAGAGGACCGCGGACCCGACGAACACTGAAGCTTTCTTT
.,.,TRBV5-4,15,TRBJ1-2,CASSSDSRANYGYTF,TGTGCCAGCAGCTCTGACAGCCGAGCTAACTATGGCTACACCTTC
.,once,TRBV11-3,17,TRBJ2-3,CASSLEFSGTATDTQYF,TGTGCCAGCAGCTTAGAATTCTCGGGGACTGCCACAGATACGCAGTATTTT
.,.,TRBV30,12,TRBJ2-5,CAWSTSWETQYF,TGTGCCTGGAGTACTAGCTGGGAGACCCAGTACTTC
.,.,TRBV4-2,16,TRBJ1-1,CASSQEGLGGFAEAFF,TGTGCCAGCAGCCAAGAAGGCCTAGGAGGGTTCGCTGAAGCTTTCTTT
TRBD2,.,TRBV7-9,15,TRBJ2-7,CASSPSLAASSEQYF,TGTGCCAGCAGCCCCTCACTAGCGGCCTCCTCCGAGCAGTACTTC
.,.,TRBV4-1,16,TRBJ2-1,CASSQVLSGYYNEQFF,TGCGCCAGCAGCCAAGTACTTAGCGGATACTACAATGAGCAGTTCTTC
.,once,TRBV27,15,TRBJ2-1,CASSTLGPSYNEQFF,TGTGCCAGCAGCACACTTGGACCCTCCTACAATGAGCAGTTCTTC
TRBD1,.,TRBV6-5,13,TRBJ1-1,CASSTTGEPEAFF,TGTGCCAGCAGTACTACAGGGGAGCCTGAAGCTTTCTTT
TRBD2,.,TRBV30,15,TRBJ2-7,CAWSVVGRRSYEQYF,TGTGCCTGGAGTGTAGTCGGGAGGCGCTCCTACGAGCAGTACTTC
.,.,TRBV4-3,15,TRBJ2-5,CASSRIWAGRETQYF,TGCGCCAGCAGCCGAATTTGGGCCGGCCGGGAGACCCAGTACTTC
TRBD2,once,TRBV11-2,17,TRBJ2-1,CASSLRAGGPRGDEQFF,TGTGCCAGCAGCCTAAGGGCAGGCGGGCCTCGGGGGGATGAGCAGTTCTTC
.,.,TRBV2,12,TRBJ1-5,CASSETGQPQHF,TGTGCCAGCAGTGAAACGGGTCAGCCCCAGCATTTT
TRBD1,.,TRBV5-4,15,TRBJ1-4,CASSLRQGVNEKLFF,TGTGCCAGCAGCTTGCGGCAGGGGGTAAATGAAAAACTGTTTTTT
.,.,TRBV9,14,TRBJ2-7,CASSPGSRAAEQYF,TGTGCCAGCAGCCCCGGTAGTAGGGCCGCCGAGCAGTACTTC
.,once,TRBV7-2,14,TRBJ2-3,CATSLSGVTDTQYF,TGTGCCACCTCTCTTTCGGGGGTCACAGATACGCAGTATTTT
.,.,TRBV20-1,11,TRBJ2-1,CSARSLGKEFF,TGCAGTGCTAGATCCCTTGGGAAGGAGTTCTTC